The rows below give T cell receptor beta chains drawn from one sample of a study of T-cell memory formation after mild COVID-19. TCRdb recomputed calls from the 5' RACE reads with MiXCR, one row per CDR3 protein. This sample yields hundreds of thousands of distinct CDR3 sequences, of which less than 25% are seen a single time; roughly 14% belongs to the top ten. The sample comprised PBMCs or a T cell subset sorted from them (not recorded which). The receptor set was obtained from an adult woman who had mild COVID-19 (a few samples of this study predate the infection). Cell type and time point are not known. Both conserved end residues are part of each CDR3. The D gene is left open where the match is weak. Expanded clones get a size class; other rows say once, few or many, or leave the size out.

.	TRBV7-9	.	TRBJ2-3	CASTSEGRHTDTQYF	TGTGCCAGCACCAGCGAAGGCAGACACACAGATACGCAGTATTTT
.	TRBV4-1	.	TRBJ2-2	CASTLSLLSGELFF	TGCGCCAGCACCCTTAGCCTCCTAAGCGGGGAGCTGTTTTTT
.	TRBV25-1	TRBD1	TRBJ2-2	CASSDLPGQGTGELFF	TGTGCCAGCAGTGATCTACCGGGACAGGGTACCGGGGAGCTGTTTTTT
few	TRBV6-2/TRBV6-3	.	TRBJ1-5	CASSYSGGSNQPQHF	TGTGCCAGCAGTTACTCCGGGGGAAGCAATCAGCCCCAGCATTTT
few	TRBV6-6	.	TRBJ2-2	CASSYRAGSDTGELFF	TGTGCCAGCAGTTACAGGGCAGGGAGTGACACCGGGGAGCTGTTTTTT
few	TRBV3-1	TRBD2	TRBJ2-1	CASSLPRGTTGFNEQFF	TGTGCCAGCAGCCTCCCCCGGGGGACTACGGGTTTCAATGAGCAGTTCTTC
.	TRBV10-2	TRBD2	TRBJ2-3	CASSERPTSALRGTDTQYF	TGCGCCAGCAGTGAGAGACCGACTAGCGCCCTCCGGGGCACAGATACGCAGTATTTT
few	TRBV3-1	.	TRBJ2-1	CASSQEGGGIYNEQFF	TGTGCCAGCAGCCAAGAAGGCGGGGGCATCTACAATGAGCAGTTCTTC
many	TRBV20-1	.	TRBJ2-7	CSANGGTYEQYF	TGCAGTGCTAACGGGGGAACCTACGAGCAGTACTTC
.	TRBV11-3	.	TRBJ2-7	CASSLRIPGISYEQYF	TGTGCCAGCAGCTTAAGGATCCCAGGGATATCCTACGAGCAGTACTTC
few	TRBV27	.	TRBJ2-7	CASSPLGSSEQYF	TGTGCCAGCAGCCCTCTGGGTAGCAGCGAGCAGTACTTC
.	TRBV7-9	TRBD2	TRBJ2-2	CASSSLLAAGPGELFF	TGTGCCAGCAGCTCGCTACTAGCGGCCGGGCCCGGGGAGCTGTTTTTT
.	TRBV19	.	TRBJ2-7	CASSIGRTYEQYF	TGTGCCAGTAGTATAGGAAGGACCTACGAGCAGTACTTC
few	TRBV4-3	TRBD2	TRBJ2-3	CASSQDGKLAGLTDTQYF	TGCGCCAGCAGCCAAGATGGCAAACTAGCGGGTCTAACAGATACGCAGTATTTT
few	TRBV10-3	TRBD1	TRBJ2-2	CAISTGGSNTGELFF	TGTGCCATCAGCACAGGGGGCTCGAACACCGGGGAGCTGTTTTTT
.	TRBV7-8	.	TRBJ2-6	CASSLRDTPSSGANVLTF	TGTGCCAGCAGCCTCCGGGACACTCCGTCCTCTGGGGCCAACGTCCTGACTTTC
.	TRBV5-6	.	TRBJ1-1	CASSKTGYTEAFF	TGTGCCAGCAGCAAAACAGGATACACTGAAGCTTTCTTT
few	TRBV24-1	TRBD2	TRBJ2-1	CATSDTRTSGGAYNEQFF	TGTGCCACCAGTGATACCCGGACTAGCGGGGGGGCCTACAATGAGCAGTTCTTC
many	TRBV20-1	TRBD2	TRBJ2-1	CSAMSSAGENEQFF	TGCAGTGCTATGTCTTCGGCGGGGGAAAATGAGCAGTTCTTC
.	TRBV5-1	TRBD2	TRBJ2-5	CASSIGTSGSEAQYF	TGCGCCAGCAGCATTGGGACTAGCGGAAGTGAGGCCCAGTACTTC
.	TRBV7-2	.	TRBJ2-7	CASSLGVALSAEQYF	TGTGCCAGCAGCTTAGGGGTAGCGTTGAGCGCCGAGCAGTACTTC
.	TRBV15	TRBD1	TRBJ1-6	CATSADRGNSPLHF	TGTGCCACCAGCGCGGACAGGGGTAATTCACCCCTCCACTTT
.	TRBV7-6	.	TRBJ2-7	CASSLASTRADFPYEQYF	TGTGCCAGCAGCTTAGCCTCTACCCGGGCAGACTTTCCCTACGAGCAGTACTTC
few	TRBV5-1	.	TRBJ2-1	CASRRDNNEQFF	TGCGCCAGCAGACGCGACAACAATGAGCAGTTCTTC
.	TRBV7-2	.	TRBJ2-1	CASSLVRTEQFF	TGTGCCAGCAGCTTAGTTCGGACTGAGCAGTTCTTC
.	TRBV20-1	TRBD1	TRBJ1-2	CSARDLLGGQDYGYTF	TGCAGTGCTAGAGATCTCCTCGGGGGACAGGACTATGGCTACACCTTC
.	TRBV4-3	.	TRBJ2-3	CASSQGPNTDTQYF	TGCGCCAGCAGCCAGGGACCCAACACAGATACGCAGTATTTT
.	TRBV18	TRBD1	TRBJ2-2	CASSRTQGQATGELFF	TGTGCCAGCTCACGAACACAGGGGCAGGCGACCGGGGAGCTGTTTTTT
.	TRBV19	.	TRBJ2-5	CASRVSDQETQYF	TGTGCCAGTAGGGTGTCGGACCAAGAGACCCAGTACTTC
many	TRBV14	TRBD2	TRBJ2-3	CASSPFSGGGSTDTQYF	TGTGCCAGCAGCCCATTTAGCGGGGGAGGAAGCACAGATACGCAGTATTTT
.	TRBV4-3	TRBD2	TRBJ2-7	CASSLERAGGPGEQYF	TGCGCCAGCAGCCTTGAACGAGCGGGAGGGCCGGGGGAGCAGTACTTC
.	TRBV27	TRBD1	TRBJ1-1	CASLRDRANTEAFF	TGTGCCAGCCTACGGGACAGGGCGAACACTGAAGCTTTCTTT
few	TRBV7-2	.	TRBJ1-1	CASSLGIRALGGTEAFF	TGTGCCAGCAGCTTAGGAATCAGGGCTCTCGGGGGCACTGAAGCTTTCTTT
.	TRBV11-2	.	TRBJ2-7	CASSSTRLEQYF	TGTGCCAGCAGCTCCACCCGGTTAGAGCAGTACTTC
few	TRBV5-3	.	TRBJ2-2	CARSLESGELFF	TGTGCCAGAAGCTTGGAATCCGGGGAGCTGTTTTTT
once	TRBV12-3/TRBV12-4	.	TRBJ1-1	CASSQGGKAFF	TGTGCCAGCAGTCAAGGGGGAAAGGCTTTCTTT
few	TRBV6-2/TRBV6-3	.	TRBJ2-2	CASSYNSWGELFF	TGTGCCAGCAGTTACAACTCCTGGGGGGAGCTGTTTTTT
many	TRBV5-1	.	TRBJ2-7	CASSNTGNPYEQYF	TGCGCCAGCAGCAACACGGGAAACCCCTACGAGCAGTACTTC
.	TRBV7-9	.	TRBJ2-5	CASSSVADQETQYF	TGTGCCAGCAGCTCCGTAGCAGACCAAGAGACCCAGTACTTC
few	TRBV5-1	.	TRBJ1-1	CASSFGGRATEAFF	TGCGCCAGCAGCTTCGGGGGGCGGGCGACTGAAGCTTTCTTT
few	TRBV12-3/TRBV12-4	.	TRBJ1-3	CASSLGSPASGNTIYF	TGTGCCAGCAGTTTGGGCAGTCCAGCCTCTGGAAACACCATATATTTT
many	TRBV5-1	.	TRBJ2-3	CASSLEERVRGDTQYF	TGCGCCAGCAGCTTGGAGGAACGGGTACGAGGGGATACGCAGTATTTT
.	TRBV5-4	.	TRBJ2-7	CASSPEGERTNEQYF	TGTGCCAGCAGCCCGGAGGGGGAGAGAACCAACGAGCAGTACTTC
.	TRBV29-1	.	TRBJ2-7	CSVEDPWKHYEQYF	TGCAGCGTTGAAGATCCTTGGAAACACTACGAGCAGTACTTC
few	TRBV7-3	TRBD1	TRBJ1-5	CASSYRGLNQPQHF	TGTGCCAGCAGCTACAGGGGCCTCAATCAGCCCCAGCATTTT
.	TRBV4-2	.	TRBJ1-4	CASSPPGGTVGEKLFF	TGTGCCAGCAGCCCTCCCGGCGGAACAGTCGGGGAAAAACTGTTTTTT
few	TRBV5-6	.	TRBJ1-1	CASTPATVNTEAFF	TGTGCCAGCACCCCTGCAACAGTGAACACTGAAGCTTTCTTT
.	TRBV20-1	TRBD1	TRBJ1-5	CSARFTGGAGSNQPQHF	TGCAGTGCTAGATTCACAGGGGGCGCGGGGAGCAATCAGCCCCAGCATTTT
few	TRBV15	.	TRBJ2-7	CATSRDPRFPSYEQYF	TGTGCCACCAGCAGAGATCCCCGGTTCCCATCCTACGAGCAGTACTTC
.	TRBV12-3/TRBV12-4	TRBD1	TRBJ2-7	CASSQTGMGYEQYF	TGTGCCAGCAGTCAGACAGGGATGGGCTACGAGCAGTACTTC
few	TRBV12-3/TRBV12-4	TRBD1	TRBJ2-3	CASSYRTGGTDTQYF	TGTGCCAGCAGTTACAGGACAGGCGGCACAGATACGCAGTATTTT
.	TRBV11-2	TRBD1	TRBJ2-4	CASSSHRGPGSIQYF	TGTGCCAGCAGCTCGCACAGGGGCCCGGGAAGCATTCAGTACTTC